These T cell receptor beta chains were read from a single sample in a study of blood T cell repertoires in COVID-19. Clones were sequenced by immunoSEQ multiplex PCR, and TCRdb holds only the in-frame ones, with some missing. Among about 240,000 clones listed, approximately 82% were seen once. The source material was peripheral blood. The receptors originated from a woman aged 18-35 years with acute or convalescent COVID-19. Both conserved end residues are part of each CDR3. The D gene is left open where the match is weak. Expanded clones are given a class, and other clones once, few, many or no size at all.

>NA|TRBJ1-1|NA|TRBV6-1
CASSGGPTGPQRTEAFF
TGTGCCAGCAGTGGAGGACCCACAGGGCCTCAACGGACTGAAGCTTTCTTT
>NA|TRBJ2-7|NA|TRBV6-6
CASSYYSSYEQYF
TGTGCCAGCAGTTACTACAGCTCCTACGAGCAGTACTTC
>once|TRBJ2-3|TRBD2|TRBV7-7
CASSPELIAGADTQYF
TGTGCTAGCAGCCCTGAGTTGATAGCGGGAGCAGATACGCAGTATTTT
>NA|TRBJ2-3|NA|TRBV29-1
CSVDVIQKTDTQYF
TGCAGCGTTGACGTGATCCAGAAGACAGATACGCAGTATTTT
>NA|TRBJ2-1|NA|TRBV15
CATTLGGRSSYNEQFF
TGTGCCACCACCCTCGGGGGGCGGAGCTCCTACAATGAGCAGTTCTTC
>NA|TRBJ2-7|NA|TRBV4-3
CASSQAGAALGYEQYF
TGCGCCAGCAGCCAAGCAGGAGCGGCCCTGGGGTACGAGCAGTACTTC
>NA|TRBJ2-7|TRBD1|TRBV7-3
CASSLHRGEQYF
TGTGCCAGCAGCCTACACAGGGGCGAGCAGTACTTC
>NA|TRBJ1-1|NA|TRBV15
CATSSRGFTEAFF
TGTGCCACCAGCAGTAGGGGTTTTACTGAAGCTTTCTTT
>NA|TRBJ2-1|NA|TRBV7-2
CASSLKSGTRIEQFF
TGTGCCAGCAGCTTAAAGTCAGGAACTAGGATTGAGCAGTTCTTC
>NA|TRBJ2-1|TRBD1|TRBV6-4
CASSEEGGTGYNEQFF
TGTGCCAGCAGTGAAGAAGGGGGGACAGGGTACAATGAGCAGTTCTTC
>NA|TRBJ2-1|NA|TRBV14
CASSQTLAPEQFF
TGTGCCAGCAGCCAGACCCTAGCTCCCGAGCAGTTCTTC
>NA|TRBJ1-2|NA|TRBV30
CAWSGGGAGYTF
TGTGCCTGGAGTGGAGGTGGGGCTGGCTACACCTTC
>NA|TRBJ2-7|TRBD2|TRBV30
CAWSPLAGVSYEQYF
TGTGCCTGGAGCCCCTTAGCGGGAGTCTCCTACGAGCAGTACTTC
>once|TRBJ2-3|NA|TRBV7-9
CASSLLVGVSTDTQYF
TGTGCCAGCAGCTTACTGGTCGGGGTTAGCACAGATACGCAGTATTTT
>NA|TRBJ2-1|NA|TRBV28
CASSLSQGSYNEQFF
TGTGCCAGCAGTTTATCTCAGGGGTCCTACAATGAGCAGTTCTTC
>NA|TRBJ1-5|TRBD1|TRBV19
CASSMDRQGANYQPQHF
TGTGCCAGTAGTATGGACCGACAGGGCGCTAATTATCAGCCCCAGCATTTT
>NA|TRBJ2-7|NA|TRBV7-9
CASSPIGGTDYEQYF
TGTGCCAGCAGCCCAATCGGAGGCACCGACTACGAGCAGTACTTC
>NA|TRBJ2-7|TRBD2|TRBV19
CASSRTSRAEQYF
TGTGCCAGTAGCCGGACTAGCCGAGCTGAGCAGTACTTC
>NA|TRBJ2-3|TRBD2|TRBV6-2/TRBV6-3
CASSYRRERDTQYF
TGTGCCAGCAGTTATCGGCGGGAGCGGGATACGCAGTATTTT
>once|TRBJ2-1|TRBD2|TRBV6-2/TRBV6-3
CASSYGSGTSVNNEQFF
TGTGCCAGCAGTTACGGGAGCGGGACTAGCGTTAACAATGAGCAGTTCTTC
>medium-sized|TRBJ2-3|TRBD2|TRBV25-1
CASSELTSGSRADTQYF
TGTGCCAGCAGTGAATTAACTAGCGGGAGCCGCGCAGATACGCAGTATTTT
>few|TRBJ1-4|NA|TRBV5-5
CASSGLGSFNEKLFF
TGTGCCAGCAGCGGACTAGGGTCTTTTAATGAAAAACTGTTTTTT
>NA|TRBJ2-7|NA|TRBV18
CASSTTAQGPYEQYF
TGTGCCAGCTCCACCACGGCCCAGGGCCCCTACGAGCAGTACTTC
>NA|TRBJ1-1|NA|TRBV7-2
CASSRDRLNTEAFF
TGTGCCAGCAGCCGCGACAGGCTGAACACTGAAGCTTTCTTT
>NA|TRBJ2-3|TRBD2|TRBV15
CATSNHRTSGNTDTQYF
TGTGCCACCAGCAACCACCGGACTAGCGGGAACACAGATACGCAGTATTTT
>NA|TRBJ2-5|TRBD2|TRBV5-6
CASSLGGSGDVRGTQYF
TGTGCCAGCAGCTTGGGTGGTAGCGGGGACGTAAGGGGGACCCAGTACTTC
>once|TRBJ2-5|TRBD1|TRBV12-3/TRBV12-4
CASRQGAGETQYF
TGTGCCAGCAGGCAGGGGGCTGGAGAGACCCAGTACTTC
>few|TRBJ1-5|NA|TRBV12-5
CASVGEGSNQPQHF
TGTGCTAGTGTTGGTGAGGGATCCAATCAGCCCCAGCATTTT
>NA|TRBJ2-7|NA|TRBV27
CASGERRTARF
TGTGCCAGCGGGGAGCGAAGAACCGCCCGATTC
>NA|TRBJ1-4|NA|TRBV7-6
CASSLAGAAEKLFF
TGTGCCAGCAGCTTAGCAGGGGCGGCCGAAAAACTGTTTTTT
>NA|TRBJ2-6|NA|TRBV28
CASSPLGHSGANVLTF
TGTGCCAGCAGTCCTCTCGGACACTCTGGGGCCAACGTCCTGACTTTC
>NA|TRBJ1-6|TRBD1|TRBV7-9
CASSLGGTGNSPLHF
TGTGCCAGCAGCTTAGGTGGGACAGGGAATTCACCCCTCCACTTT
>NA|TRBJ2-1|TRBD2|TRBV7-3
CASSWMTGLAGNNEQFF
TGTGCCAGCAGCTGGATGACGGGACTAGCGGGGAACAATGAGCAGTTCTTC
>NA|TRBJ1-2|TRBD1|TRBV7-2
CASSPTGDGYTF
TGTGCCAGCTCCCCGACAGGGGATGGCTACACCTTC